The rows below give T cell receptor beta chains drawn from one sample of a study of T-cell memory formation after mild COVID-19. TCRdb reprocessed the 5' RACE reads with MiXCR, giving one entry per CDR3 protein. The sample lists under 450,000 distinct CDR3 sequences, over 13% occurring once. Sequenced: PBMCs or a T cell subset sorted from them (not recorded which). The receptors originated from a young man who had mild COVID-19 (a few samples of this study predate the infection). Cell type and time point are not known. The CDR3 runs from the conserved cysteine through the conserved F or W. The D gene is left open where the match is weak. Expanded clones are given a class, and other clones once, few, many or no size at all.

D,J,V,size,CDR3,DNA
TRBD2,TRBJ2-1,TRBV7-3,few,CASSFTSGGAFEQFF,TGTGCCAGCAGCTTCACTAGCGGGGGGGCGTTTGAGCAGTTCTTC
.,TRBJ1-5,TRBV6-6,.,CASSIDNQPQHF,TGTGCCAGCAGCATTGATAATCAGCCCCAGCATTTT
.,TRBJ1-2,TRBV4-3,.,CASSPRHSHCF,TGCGCCAGCAGCCCCAGACATTCCCATTGTTTC
.,TRBJ2-1,TRBV2,few,CASRMNNEQFF,TGTGCCAGCAGGATGAACAATGAGCAGTTCTTC
.,TRBJ2-1,TRBV9,many,CASSERTRNEQFF,TGTGCCAGCAGCGAACGGACGCGCAATGAGCAGTTCTTC
.,TRBJ2-7,TRBV6-5,.,CASSYSGNEDEQYF,TGTGCCAGCAGTTACTCCGGGAACGAAGACGAGCAGTACTTC
.,TRBJ1-2,TRBV12-3/TRBV12-4,.,CASSPDVTGYTF,TGTGCCAGCAGCCCCGATGTTACTGGCTACACCTTC
.,TRBJ1-6,TRBV24-1,.,CATSAGGQGVSPLHF,TGTGCCACCTCCGCGGGAGGGCAGGGAGTCTCACCCCTCCACTTT
.,TRBJ2-3,TRBV7-9,many,CASSSNREVTDTQYF,TGTGCCAGCAGCTCCAACAGGGAAGTCACAGATACGCAGTATTTT
.,TRBJ1-1,TRBV5-4,.,CASTLRGANTEAFF,TGTGCCAGCACCCTGCGGGGGGCGAACACTGAAGCTTTCTTT
.,TRBJ1-1,TRBV7-2,.,CASSLARGDPEAFF,TGTGCCAGCAGCTTAGCCAGGGGAGACCCTGAAGCTTTCTTT
TRBD1,TRBJ2-3,TRBV9,.,CASSVDRGDTQYF,TGTGCCAGCAGCGTAGACAGGGGAGATACGCAGTATTTT
TRBD1,TRBJ1-1,TRBV7-2,.,CASSRDRGGGAFF,TGTGCCAGCAGCCGGGACAGGGGCGGAGGGGCTTTCTTT
.,TRBJ1-4,TRBV6-5,.,CASSNGQFGEKLFF,TGTGCCAGCAGTAACGGACAATTCGGGGAAAAACTGTTTTTT
TRBD1,TRBJ1-5,TRBV4-1,.,CASSQITGVRQPQHF,TGCGCCAGCAGCCAGATAACAGGGGTTCGTCAGCCCCAGCATTTT
.,TRBJ1-4,TRBV4-2,.,CASTSGMGEKLFF,TGTGCCAGCACCAGTGGGATGGGTGAAAAACTGTTTTTT
.,TRBJ2-6,TRBV4-3,many,CASSQQGSGANVLTF,TGCGCCAGCAGCCAACAGGGCTCTGGGGCCAACGTCCTGACTTTC
.,TRBJ2-3,TRBV14,few,CASSQSTGLSTDTQYF,TGTGCCAGCAGCCAATCGACAGGTCTTAGCACAGATACGCAGTATTTT
.,TRBJ1-1,TRBV6-2/TRBV6-3,.,CASSYRGGRRLNTEAFF,TGTGCCAGCAGTTACAGGGGAGGTCGGAGGCTGAACACTGAAGCTTTCTTT
.,TRBJ2-5,TRBV9,.,CASSPGRASSQETQYF,TGTGCCAGCAGCCCGGGTAGGGCTAGCAGCCAAGAGACCCAGTACTTC
.,TRBJ1-1,TRBV30,.,CAWSSDSNTEAFF,TGTGCCTGGAGTTCAGATTCGAACACTGAAGCTTTCTTT
.,TRBJ1-2,TRBV12-3/TRBV12-4,few,CASSTYERNYGYTF,TGTGCCAGCAGTACTTACGAACGGAACTATGGCTACACCTTC
.,TRBJ2-3,TRBV20-1,few,CSAPRGPDTQYF,TGCAGCGCCCCCCGGGGCCCAGATACGCAGTATTTT
TRBD1,TRBJ1-1,TRBV7-2,many,CASSRDRNTEAFF,TGCGCCAGCAGCCGGGACAGAAACACTGAAGCTTTCTTT
TRBD1,TRBJ1-2,TRBV12-3/TRBV12-4,.,CASSRQGILDGYTF,TGTGCCAGCAGCCGACAGGGAATTTTAGATGGCTACACCTTC
TRBD1,TRBJ1-6,TRBV5-1,few,CASSHGQGNSPLHF,TGCGCCAGCAGTCATGGACAGGGGAATTCACCCCTCCACTTT
TRBD1,TRBJ1-1,TRBV7-6,few,CASSLGGTGGIKDTEAFF,TGTGCCAGCAGCTTAGGCGGGACAGGGGGCATCAAGGACACTGAAGCTTTCTTT
.,TRBJ1-1,TRBV7-9,few,CASSPAGGAGTEAFF,TGTGCCAGCAGTCCCGCAGGCGGGGCTGGGACTGAAGCTTTCTTT
TRBD1,TRBJ2-7,TRBV7-2,few,CASRYNRGEQYF,TGTGCCAGCAGGTACAACAGGGGCGAGCAGTACTTC